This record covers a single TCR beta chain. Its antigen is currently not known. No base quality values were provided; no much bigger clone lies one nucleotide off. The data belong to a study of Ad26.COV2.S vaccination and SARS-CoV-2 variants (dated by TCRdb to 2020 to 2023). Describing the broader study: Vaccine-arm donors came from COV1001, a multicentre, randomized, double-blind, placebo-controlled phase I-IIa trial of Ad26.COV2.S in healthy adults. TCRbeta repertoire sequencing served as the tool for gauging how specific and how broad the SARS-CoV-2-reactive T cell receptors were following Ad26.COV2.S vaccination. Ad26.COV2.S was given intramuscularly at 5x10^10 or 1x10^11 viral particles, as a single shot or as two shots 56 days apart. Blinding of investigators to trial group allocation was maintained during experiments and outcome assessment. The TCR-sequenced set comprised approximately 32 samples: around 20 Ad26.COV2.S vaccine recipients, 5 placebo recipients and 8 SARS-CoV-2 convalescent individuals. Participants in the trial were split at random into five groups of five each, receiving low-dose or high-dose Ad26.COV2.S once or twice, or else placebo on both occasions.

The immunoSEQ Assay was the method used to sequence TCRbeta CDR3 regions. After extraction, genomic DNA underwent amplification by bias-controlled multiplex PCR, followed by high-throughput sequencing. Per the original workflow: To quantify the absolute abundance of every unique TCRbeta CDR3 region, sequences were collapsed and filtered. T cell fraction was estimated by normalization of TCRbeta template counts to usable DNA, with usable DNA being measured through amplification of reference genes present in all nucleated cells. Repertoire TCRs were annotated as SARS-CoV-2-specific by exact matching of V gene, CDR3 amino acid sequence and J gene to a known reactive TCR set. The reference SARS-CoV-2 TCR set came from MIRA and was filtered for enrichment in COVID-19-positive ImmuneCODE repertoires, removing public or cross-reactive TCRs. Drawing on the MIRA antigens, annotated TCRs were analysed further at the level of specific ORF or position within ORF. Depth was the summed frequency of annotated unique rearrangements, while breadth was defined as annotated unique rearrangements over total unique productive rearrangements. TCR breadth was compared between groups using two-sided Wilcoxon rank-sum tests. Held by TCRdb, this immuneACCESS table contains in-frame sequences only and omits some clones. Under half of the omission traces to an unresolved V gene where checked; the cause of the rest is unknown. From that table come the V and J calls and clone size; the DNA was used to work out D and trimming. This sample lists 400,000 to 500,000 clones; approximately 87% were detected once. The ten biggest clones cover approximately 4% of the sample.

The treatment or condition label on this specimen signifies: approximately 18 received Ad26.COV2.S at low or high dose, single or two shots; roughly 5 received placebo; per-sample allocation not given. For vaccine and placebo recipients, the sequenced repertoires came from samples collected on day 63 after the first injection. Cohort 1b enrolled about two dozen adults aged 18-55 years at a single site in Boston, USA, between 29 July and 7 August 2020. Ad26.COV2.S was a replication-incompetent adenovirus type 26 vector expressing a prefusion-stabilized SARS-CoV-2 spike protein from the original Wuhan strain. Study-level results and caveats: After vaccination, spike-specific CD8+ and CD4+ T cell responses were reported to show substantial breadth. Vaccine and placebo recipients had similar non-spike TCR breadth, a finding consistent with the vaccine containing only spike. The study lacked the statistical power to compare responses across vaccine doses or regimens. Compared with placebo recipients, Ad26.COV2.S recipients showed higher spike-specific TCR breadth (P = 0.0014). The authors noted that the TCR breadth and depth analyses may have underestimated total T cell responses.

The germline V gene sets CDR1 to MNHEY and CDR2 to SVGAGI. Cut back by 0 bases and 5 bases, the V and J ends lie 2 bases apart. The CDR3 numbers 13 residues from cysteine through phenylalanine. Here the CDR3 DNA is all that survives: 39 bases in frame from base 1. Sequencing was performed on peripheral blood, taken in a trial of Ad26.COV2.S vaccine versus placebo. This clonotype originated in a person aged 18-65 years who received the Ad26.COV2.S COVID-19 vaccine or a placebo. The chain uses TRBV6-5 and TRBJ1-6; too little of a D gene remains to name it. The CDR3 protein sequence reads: CASSYSHNSPLHF. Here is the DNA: TGTGCCAGCAGTTACTCACATAATTCACCCCTCCACTTT.